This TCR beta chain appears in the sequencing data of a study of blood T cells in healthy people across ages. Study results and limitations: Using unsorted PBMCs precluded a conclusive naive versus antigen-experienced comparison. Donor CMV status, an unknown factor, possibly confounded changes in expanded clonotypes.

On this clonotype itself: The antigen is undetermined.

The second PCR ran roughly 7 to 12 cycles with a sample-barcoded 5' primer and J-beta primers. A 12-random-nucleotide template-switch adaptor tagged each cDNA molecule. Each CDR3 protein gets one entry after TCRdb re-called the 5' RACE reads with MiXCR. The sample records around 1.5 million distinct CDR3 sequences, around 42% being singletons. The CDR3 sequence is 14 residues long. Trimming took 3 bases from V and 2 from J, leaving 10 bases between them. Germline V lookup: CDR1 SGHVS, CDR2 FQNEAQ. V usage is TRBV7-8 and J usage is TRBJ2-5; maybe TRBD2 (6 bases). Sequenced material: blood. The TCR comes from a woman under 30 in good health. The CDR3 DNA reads TGTGCCAGCAGCTTTGCGGGAAAGCAAGAGACCCAGTACTTC. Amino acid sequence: CASSFAGKQETQYF.